This T cell receptor (beta chain) stems from a study of blood T cell repertoires in COVID-19. The overall study: Collection of acute and convalescent COVID-19 samples took place in the United States, Italy and Spain.

Data came from immunoSEQ multiplex PCR; TCRdb stores just in-frame clones and leaves some out. The top ten hold under 9% of the sample, which has 200,000 to 300,000 clones, more than 75% seen once. The source material was peripheral blood. This TCR was sampled from a woman between 70 and 85 years old with active or convalescent COVID-19.

The DNA of the CDR3 is TGTGCCAGCAGGGCTACAGGCTTGAACACCGGGGAGCTGTTTTTT. Protein product: CASRATGLNTGELFF. The chain couples TRBV7-2 to TRBJ2-2, with a tentative D call TRBD1 (5 bases). The CDR3 is 15 amino acids. Per germline, CDR1 SGHTA and CDR2 FQGNSA. V dropped 6 bases and J dropped 1 base, with 12 bases sitting between them. Combining the CDR3 with reference TRBV7-2 and TRBJ2-2 gives the whole variable domain GAGVSQSPSNKVTEKGKDVELRCDPISGHTALYWYRQSLGQGLEFLIYFQGNSAPDKSGLPSDRFSAERTGGSVSTLTIQRTQQEDSAVYLCASRATGLNTGELFFGEGSRLTVL.